This is a list of T cell receptor beta chains from one sample in a study of shared clonotypes between healthy human individuals. Produced via immunoSEQ multiplex PCR; TCRdb's table is partial and in-frame only. The repertoire holds roughly 1,100,000 clones, with about 80% as singletons. Sequenced input: memory CD4+ T cells sorted from blood. These receptors came from a young man in good health. Both conserved end residues are part of each CDR3. D genes are given only for firm matches. The size entry is marked missing in some rows and otherwise reads once, few, many or a size class.

abundance: once; d_gene: TRBD1; j_gene: TRBJ1-4; v_gene: TRBV6-5; CDR3nt: TGTGCCAGCAGTTACGGGACAGGGGGTTGGCGTGAAAAACTGTTTTTT; CDR3aa: CASSYGTGGWREKLFF
abundance: few; d_gene: .; j_gene: TRBJ2-3; v_gene: TRBV7-2; CDR3nt: TGTGCCAGCAGCACACAAACCGGGGATACGCAGTATTTT; CDR3aa: CASSTQTGDTQYF
abundance: many; d_gene: .; j_gene: TRBJ2-7; v_gene: TRBV30; CDR3nt: TGTGCCTGGAGTGTGTTTCCTCGGAGTATCCCCTTCGAGCAGTACTTC; CDR3aa: CAWSVFPRSIPFEQYF
abundance: .; d_gene: .; j_gene: TRBJ1-1; v_gene: TRBV7-2; CDR3nt: TGTGCCAGCAGCCCCCGGGCAGGTCTTGAAGCTTTCTTT; CDR3aa: CASSPRAGLEAFF
abundance: many; d_gene: .; j_gene: TRBJ2-5; v_gene: TRBV29-1; CDR3nt: TGCAGCGTTGCGGCCGCTCAAGAGACCCAGTACTTC; CDR3aa: CSVAAAQETQYF
abundance: .; d_gene: TRBD2; j_gene: TRBJ2-2; v_gene: TRBV29-1; CDR3nt: TGCAGCGTTGCCCTAGCGGGGGACAACACCGGGGAGCTGTTTTTT; CDR3aa: CSVALAGDNTGELFF
abundance: .; d_gene: TRBD2; j_gene: TRBJ2-1; v_gene: TRBV5-6; CDR3nt: TGTGCCAGCAGCTCCGTGACTAGCGGGAGGCACCCTTACAATGAGCAGTTCTTC; CDR3aa: CASSSVTSGRHPYNEQFF
abundance: .; d_gene: .; j_gene: TRBJ2-2; v_gene: TRBV28; CDR3nt: TGTGCCAGCATGGTCCCCTGGGGTGAGGGGGGTCATCGCACCGGGGAGCTGTTTTTT; CDR3aa: CASMVPWGEGGHRTGELFF
abundance: many; d_gene: .; j_gene: TRBJ1-1; v_gene: TRBV14; CDR3nt: TGTGCCAGCAGCCAAGCCGGAAACACTGAAGCTTTCTTT; CDR3aa: CASSQAGNTEAFF
abundance: .; d_gene: TRBD1; j_gene: TRBJ1-2; v_gene: TRBV6-5; CDR3nt: TGTGCCAGCAGTTACGACAGGGGTAGCTACACCTTC; CDR3aa: CASSYDRGSYTF
abundance: .; d_gene: .; j_gene: TRBJ2-5; v_gene: TRBV30; CDR3nt: TGTGCCTGGAGTCCACAGGTCAAGACCCAGTACTTC; CDR3aa: CAWSPQVKTQYF
abundance: few; d_gene: .; j_gene: TRBJ2-2; v_gene: TRBV2; CDR3nt: TGTGCCAGCAGTGAGAGAGGGAGTGGTTCCGGGGAGCTGTTTTTT; CDR3aa: CASSERGSGSGELFF